The 32 T cell receptor beta chains reported below all come from one sample, sequenced in a study of tumor-infiltrating lymphocytes in primary liver carcinoma. TCR beta cDNA was reverse-transcribed from about 500 ng of total RNA. The reaction used a constant-region primer and ProtoScript II reverse transcriptase. Libraries of TCR beta came from three nested multiplex PCR rounds with slightly modified ARM-PCR. TRBV1-TRBV30 forward primers and a C-beta reverse primer were used in the first two PCR rounds, which each ran for about 10 cycles. MiXCR, run by TCRdb on the multiplex PCR reads, gives a single entry per CDR3 protein. Found here are 150,000 to 200,000 distinct CDR3 sequences, around four fifths of them singletons; the top ten hold about a sixth. The source material, roughly 18-30 mg of unsorted bulk tissue, was used to co-extract RNA and DNA. Specimen: tumor tissue from primary liver carcinoma. The receptors originated from a man aged 35-49 years with primary liver carcinoma and hepatitis B virus infection.

This clonotype showed up just a few times. J is TRBJ2-2 and V is TRBV12-3 or TRBV12-4; D gene uncertain. Trimming removed 7 bases at V and 4 bases at J, with 13 bases between. This CDR3 is built from 14 residues. The CDR3 nucleotides are TGTGCCAGCATCTACTCCGTGGGCACCGGGGAGCTGTTTTTT. Translation: CASIYSVGTGELFF.

This clonotype showed up just once. This may arise from a read error, as a much more abundant clone is one base away. The chain joins TRBV7-9 to TRBJ2-5; either TRBD1 or TRBD2 may supply D (6 bases each). Trimming cost V 0 bases and J 2 bases, with 13 bases left between them. The CDR3 runs to 16 residues. Germline values: CDR1 SEHNR, CDR2 FQNEAQ (reference sequence). The CDR3 nucleotides are TGTGCCAGCAGCTTAGCGTTCGGGGGCTGTCAAGAGACCCAGTACTTC. This sequence encodes CASSLAFGGCQETQYF.

Comments on this clonotype: Its ends do not fully match the called genes, so a read error is possible. V is TRBV12-3 or TRBV12-4 and J is TRBJ1-5; D is uncertain. The CDR3 has 13 amino acids. Written as DNA, the CDR3 is TGTGCCAGCAATCCAGGAAGAAATCAGCCTCAGCATTTT. It is translated as CASNPGRNQPQHF.

V and J are TRBV6-5 and TRBJ1-1, with D uncertain. The CDR3 sequence is 14 residues long. V lost 7 bases to trimming and J lost 3 bases, with 15 bases between them. Germline CDR1 MNHEY, CDR2 SVGAGI. The CDR3 DNA sequence: TGTGCCAGCAATGTGAGAGGGAAGGACACTGAAGCTTTCTTT. It encodes CASNVRGKDTEAFF.

CDR3 nucleotides: TGCAGCGCTAAGACAGGCGGCGACACTGAAGCTTTCTTT. It translates to CSAKTGGDTEAFF. This sequence joins TRBV29-1 and TRBJ1-1, with D maybe TRBD1 (6 bases). The germline V gene encodes CDR1 SQVTM and CDR2 ANQGSEA. Trimming pared 7 bases from V and 3 bases from J, leaving 15 bases between. CDR3 size: 13 residues.

With regard to this clonotype: A much larger clone differs by one base, so this may be a read error. The genes are TRBV7-8 and TRBJ2-7; the D is unclear. CDR1 is SGHVS, CDR2 FQNEAQ, per germline. The length of the CDR3 is 13 residues. The CDR3 protein is CASNLSVQYEQYF. The CDR3 nucleotides are TGTGCCAGCAACTTATCGGTTCAGTACGAGCAGTACTTC.

This clonotype was detected ten times or more. The chain recombines TRBV12-3 or TRBV12-4 with TRBJ2-7; D is unresolved. The ends were cut back, 5 bases at V and 6 bases at J, with 8 bases in the middle. The CDR3 is made up of 11 amino acids. The CDR3 DNA is TGTGCCAGCAGTGGCGGCGTCGAGCAGTACTTC. This encodes CASSGGVEQYF.

Comment on this clonotype: A read error is likely, as this CDR3 ends without the conserved phenylalanine or tryptophan. This CDR3 reads CSSSYKVPYEQYI. DNA of the CDR3: TGTTCCAGCAGTTACAAGGTACCCTACGAGCAGTACATC. V gene TRBV6-2 or TRBV6-3 combines with J gene TRBJ2-7; D gene unclear. Per germline, CDR1 MNHEY and CDR2 SVGEGT. The CDR3 length is 13 residues.

Worth noting for this clonotype: At one end the junction does not follow the germline gene, possibly because of a read error. V is TRBV4-3 and J is TRBJ1-2, with 8 nucleotides matching TRBD1. This CDR3 comprises 14 residues. Per germline, CDR1 LGHNA and CDR2 YSLEER. The chain's CDR3 is CASSFQGAGYAYTF. The CDR3, as DNA: TGCGCCAGCAGCTTCCAGGGGGCAGGTTATGCCTACACCTTC.

This clonotype was counted between two and nine times. A single base separates this from a much larger clone, so it may be a read error. The chain carries TRBV4-1 and TRBJ2-1; D is unclear. This CDR3 contains 12 residues. Germline values: CDR1 MGHRA, CDR2 YSYEKL. CDR3 region: CAISQDPNEQFF. CDR3 DNA sequence: TGCGCCATCAGCCAAGATCCCAATGAGCAGTTCTTC.

Of note for this clonotype: The CDR3 does not end in the conserved phenylalanine or tryptophan, so this is likely a read error. The chain is built from TRBV5-1 and TRBJ1-6, with TRBD1 identical over 9 bases. The CDR3 contains 15 residues. Germline loops: CDR1 SGHRS, CDR2 YFSETQ. CDR3 residues: CASSLDRGNNSPLHY. In nucleotides, the CDR3 is TGCGCCAGCAGTTTGGACAGGGGAAATAATTCACCCCTCCACTAT.

Points on this clonotype: Compared with germline, one end of the junction differs, possibly owing to a read error. The chain combines TRBV5-4 with TRBJ2-7, with TRBD1 matching over 8 bases. This CDR3 region has 15 residues. Germline CDR1 reads SGHNT; CDR2 reads YYREEE (reference sequence). CDR3 region: CANSLTGQDLHEQYF. The CDR3 nucleotides are TGTGCCAACAGCTTGACGGGACAGGATCTCCACGAGCAGTACTTC. Full variable domain (rest looked up from reference TRBV5-4 and TRBJ2-7): ETGVTQSPTHLIKTRGQQVTLRCSSQSGHNTVSWYQQALGQGPQFIFQYYREEENGRGNFPPRFSGLQFPNYSSELNVNALELDDSALYLCANSLTGQDLHEQYFGPGTRLTVT.

On this clonotype: The junction and the germline gene differ at one end; a read error may be behind it. V and J are TRBV6-6 and TRBJ2-7; D remains ambiguous. The CDR3 sequence is 15 residues long. The germline gives CDR1 MNHNY, CDR2 SVGAGI (reference sequence). CDR3 nucleotides: TGTGCCAGCAGTCCGCGACATGGACCGTTCTACGAGCAGCACTTC. Amino acids: CASSPRHGPFYEQHF.

To note about this clonotype: The CDR3 ends on some other residue instead of the conserved phenylalanine or tryptophan, so this is likely a read error. The chain combines TRBV5-4 with TRBJ2-3, with D maybe TRBD2 (6 bases). CDR3 length: 14 residues. Between the trimmed V and J ends, which lost 10 bases and 3 bases, there was a span of 18 bases. Germline loops: CDR1 SGHNT, CDR2 YYREEE (reference sequence). In DNA, the CDR3 is TGTGCCTTGCTTGGGCGGGACTTAACAGATACGCAGTATCTT. As protein: CALLGRDLTDTQYL.

About this clonotype: Given the absence of the conserved phenylalanine or tryptophan at the CDR3 end, a read error is likely. The chain joins TRBV28 to TRBJ2-1; D not resolved. V lost 5 bases, J lost 0 bases, and 11 bases lay in between. Germline lookup yields CDR1 MDHEN and CDR2 SYDVKM. This CDR3 contains 15 residues. CDR3: CASSPYTSSYNEQFL. DNA of the CDR3: TGTGCCAGCAGTCCGTACACGAGCTCCTACAATGAGCAGTTCTTA.

In regard to this clonotype: A much more abundant neighbour one base away suggests this may be a read error. This sequence joins TRBV28 and TRBJ2-3; 10 bases match TRBD2. The CDR3 has 15 amino acids. Looked up from germline, CDR1 is MDHEN and CDR2 is SYDVKM. V gave up 10 bases and J gave up 1 base; unmatched junction bases: 8. The CDR3 is CATSTGTSGTDTQYF. Here the CDR3 DNA reads TGTGCCACCAGCACCGGGACTAGCGGCACAGATACGCAGTATTTT.

This clonotype was detected many times. The V and J genes are TRBV7-8 and TRBJ2-7; 10 positions agree with TRBD1. Germline CDR1 reads SGHVS; CDR2 reads FQNEAQ. The CDR3 sequence is 14 residues long. J gave up 3 bases and V 5 bases, and 4 bases lay outside the gene matches. The CDR3 here is CASSPGTGDYEQYF. In nucleotides, the CDR3 is TGTGCCAGCAGCCCCGGGACAGGGGACTACGAGCAGTACTTC.

On this clonotype itself: The junction differs from germline at one of its ends, possibly a read error. The DNA for the CDR3 is TGTGTCAACAGCCAGGGGGGGAGGGATGAACAGTTCTTC. Its protein is CVNSQGGRDEQFF. V and J are TRBV12-3 or TRBV12-4 and TRBJ2-1, with D tentatively TRBD1 or TRBD2 (7 bases each). The CDR3 contains 13 residues.

The chain couples TRBV5-4 to TRBJ2-3, with no clear D. The germline V gene has CDR1 SGHNT and CDR2 YYREEE (reference sequence). V shed 1 base and J shed 3 bases, with 6 bases lying between them. The CDR3 contains 13 residues. The CDR3 region is CASSLPNTDTQYF. In DNA, the CDR3 is TGTGCCAGCAGCTTGCCCAATACAGATACGCAGTATTTT.

To note about this clonotype: This CDR3 fails to terminate in the conserved phenylalanine or tryptophan, so it likely reflects a read error. This chain links TRBV11-3 with TRBJ2-1; D not certain. Germline V gene data show CDR1 as SGHNT and CDR2 as YENEEA. The CDR3 is 13 amino acids. The CDR3 bases are TGTATCAGCAGCCCGCGAACGATGGATGAGCAGTTCCTC. Protein product: CISSPRTMDEQFL.

To note about this clonotype: A read error may explain this, as a much larger clone is one base away. This chain uses TRBV28 with TRBJ1-2, with D maybe TRBD1 (6 bases). The CDR3 totals 14 residues. CDR1 and CDR2 from the germline V gene are MDHEN and SYDVKM. V lost 6 bases to trimming and J lost 5 bases, with 16 bases between them. CDR3 nucleotide sequence: TGTGCCAGCAGGGATTATGGGGGCGATTATGGCTACACCTTC. Amino acid sequence: CASRDYGGDYGYTF.

Notes on this clonotype: The conserved phenylalanine or tryptophan normally closing the CDR3 is absent here, so this likely arose from a read error. Because the CDR3's place on the DNA is in doubt, the DNA is left out and the CDR3 is given as listed by TCRdb. V gene TRBV4-1 combines with J gene TRBJ2-3. Termini included, the CDR3 measures 15 amino acids. Looked up from germline, CDR1 is MGHRA and CDR2 is YSYEKL. The CDR3 protein is CATSQDPSGRDTRYL.

Comments on this clonotype: Germline is not matched at one junction end, which may reflect a read error. The rearrangement joins TRBV6-5 to TRBJ1-1; D ambiguous. Germline V CDR1 and CDR2: MNHEY, SVGAGI. The length of the CDR3 is 15 residues. The CDR3 is CASSYSRVINTESFF. The CDR3, as DNA: TGTGCCAGCAGTTACTCGCGGGTGATTAACACTGAATCTTTCTTT.

This clonotype was seen ten or more times. V is TRBV19 and J is TRBJ2-5; D is ambiguous. The germline V gene encodes CDR1 LNHDA and CDR2 SQIVND (reference sequence). V dropped 6 bases and J dropped 7 bases, with 18 bases sitting between them. This CDR3 comprises 14 residues. The CDR3 coding sequence is TGTGCCAGTAGCCGAGACGCCGGGTTGGGGACCCAGTACTTC. Its translation: CASSRDAGLGTQYF.

Many counts were recorded for this clonotype. The chain carries TRBV28 and TRBJ1-1; D not resolved. CDR3 length: 13 amino acids. Trimming shortened V by 6 bases and J by 7 bases, and 15 bases separated the two germline ends. Germline CDR1 is MDHEN and CDR2 is SYDVKM. The CDR3 DNA sequence: TGTGCCAGCAGGCCCCCTGGACGTGATGAAGCTTTCTTT. This encodes CASRPPGRDEAFF.

CDR3: CVNTFQETQYF. In DNA, the CDR3 is TGTGTCAACACCTTTCAAGAGACCCAGTACTTC. V and J are TRBV6-1 and TRBJ2-5; D ambiguous. CDR3 length equals 11 residues. Germline CDR1 is MNHNS and CDR2 is SASEGT.

The chain couples TRBV6-5 to TRBJ2-1, with 9 bases aligning to TRBD2. Germline loops: CDR1 MNHEY, CDR2 SVGAGI. CDR3 length equals 11 residues. In DNA form, the CDR3 reads TGTGCTAGCGGGAGCGGGGTTGAACAGTTCTTC. The encoded protein is CASGSGVEQFF.

The V gene is TRBV6-5, the J gene TRBJ2-1; D is uncertain. The CDR3 covers 15 residues. The germline CDR1 and CDR2 sequences are MNHEY and SVGAGI. V was clipped by 6 bases and J by 16 bases, with 28 bases between them. The CDR3 DNA reads as TGTGCCAGCAGGCGAGCAGGTCCTTACTACAATGAACACTTCTTC. This translates into CASRRAGPYYNEHFF.

As to this clonotype: Germline and junction disagree at one end, which may indicate a read error. The chain uses TRBV29-1 and TRBJ1-1; no firm D call. Per germline, CDR1 SQVTM and CDR2 ANQGSEA. The CDR3 extends over 15 amino acids. This CDR3 is CSIRAEWGMNIEAFF. For the CDR3, the DNA is TGCAGCATTCGGGCGGAGTGGGGAATGAACATTGAAGCTTTCTTT.

About this clonotype itself: An end of the junction does not agree with germline; a read error may underlie this. The V and J genes are TRBV4-1 and TRBJ1-5; D not certain. The CDR3 contains 15 residues. The germline CDR1 and CDR2 sequences are MGHRA and YSYEKL. CDR3 sequence (DNA): TGCGCCAGCAGCCCCATAGAGGTGAGCAATCAGCACCAGCATTTT. This codes for CASSPIEVSNQHQHF.

As for this clonotype: An end of the junction does not agree with germline; a read error may underlie this. The J gene is TRBJ2-5, the V gene TRBV7-9; D may be TRBD1 (6 bases). Per germline, CDR1 SEHNR and CDR2 FQNEAQ (reference sequence). The CDR3 has 15 amino acids. The CDR3 DNA is TGTACCAGCTGCCCCCTCCGGACAGCCCAAGAGACCCAGTACTTC. Translating gives CTSCPLRTAQETQYF.

The chain employs TRBV6-1 and TRBJ2-7; 15 bases are shared with TRBD2. Per germline, CDR1 MNHNS and CDR2 SASEGT. The CDR3 is made up of 18 amino acids. V gave up 4 bases and J gave up 1 base; unmatched junction bases: 8. Here the CDR3 reads CASSARTSGRALSYEQYF. CDR3 bases: TGTGCCAGCAGTGCCAGGACTAGCGGGAGGGCCTTATCCTACGAGCAGTACTTC.